The 13 T cell receptor beta chains reported below all come from one sample, sequenced in a study of cytomegalovirus exposure and HLA in healthy donors. This PCR relied on a set of 60 Vbeta primers and 13 Jbeta primers. Assay used: immunoSEQ multiplex PCR; TCRdb lists only in-frame clones, some missing. The repertoire consists of approximately 52,000 clones, with 70% to 75% occurring once and the leading ten covering roughly 35%. Input material: PBMCs. The receptor source for this set is a man aged 40-49 years in good health and CMV-seropositive.

This clone appeared once. The chain combines TRBV6-1 with TRBJ2-7; perhaps TRBD1 as D (5 bases). The V end was cut by 6 bases, the J end by 4 bases, with 19 bases between. Germline V gene data show CDR1 as MNHNS and CDR2 as SASEGT. The CDR3 has 15 residues. CDR3 in amino acids: CASSPYDSFPYEQYF. In DNA form, the CDR3 reads TGTGCCAGCAGCCCGTACGACAGTTTTCCTTACGAGCAGTACTTC.

The rearrangement joins TRBV5-1 to TRBJ1-4, with D possibly matching TRBD1 (5 bases). Looked up from germline, CDR1 is SGHRS and CDR2 is YFSETQ. V lost 9 bases, J lost 7 bases, and 19 bases lay in between. The CDR3 is 14 amino acids. The CDR3 reads CATTPQGFSEKLFF. CDR3 bases: TGCGCCACCACGCCTCAGGGTTTTAGTGAAAAACTGTTTTTT.

This chain connects TRBV5-1 to TRBJ2-3, with TRBD2 identical over 10 bases. The CDR3 loop spans 16 amino acids. The germline CDR1 and CDR2 sequences are SGHRS and YFSETQ. V gave up 1 base and J gave up 3 bases; unmatched junction bases: 5. CDR3 bases: TGCGCCAGCAGCTTGATAGCGGGGGGTGAGACAGATACGCAGTATTTT. The encoded protein is CASSLIAGGETDTQYF.

This chain links TRBV5-4 with TRBJ2-7, with 7 bases identical to TRBD1. The germline V gene has CDR1 SGHNT and CDR2 YYREEE (reference sequence). J was trimmed by 0 bases and V by 4 bases; bases with no gene match: 10. The CDR3 spans 16 residues. For the CDR3, the DNA is TGTGCCAGCAGCAAAGACCGGGACAGCAGCTCCTACGAGCAGTACTTC. This translates into CASSKDRDSSSYEQYF.

The chain carries TRBV25-1 and TRBJ2-3, with D perhaps TRBD2 (7 bases). Germline CDR1 MGHDK, CDR2 SYGVNS. Trimming stripped 7 bases from V and 6 bases from J, with 20 bases between. The CDR3 has 15 amino acids. DNA of the CDR3: TGTGCCAGCATTCCCCGGGGGGCAGGTGGGGATACGCAGTATTTT. Residues: CASIPRGAGGDTQYF.

The gene calls are TRBV6-5 and TRBJ1-1; no clear D. The CDR3 runs 15 residues. Per germline, CDR1 MNHEY and CDR2 SVGAGI. The germline V and J ends were trimmed by 4 bases and 1 base, with 13 bases remaining between them. The CDR3 DNA sequence: TGTGCCAGCAGTTCCCCTAGGTTCGCGAACACTGAAGCTTTCTTT. This encodes CASSSPRFANTEAFF.

This clone was observed a few times. The sample holds other DNA sequences that translate to the same CDR3. The V gene is TRBV5-1, the J gene TRBJ2-3; 8 bases map to TRBD1. V lost 4 bases to trimming and J lost 4 bases; unmatched junction nucleotides: 8. Germline V gene lookup returns CDR1 SGHRS and CDR2 YFSETQ. The CDR3 covers 15 residues. CDR3 in DNA: TGCGCCAGCAGCCCCCGACAGGGGTTATCAGATACGCAGTATTTT. It translates to CASSPRQGLSDTQYF.

CDR3 protein: CAGGLAGGDTQYF. The CDR3 region has the DNA TGTGCCGGCGGACTAGCGGGGGGCGATACGCAGTATTTT. The rearrangement joins TRBV7-9 to TRBJ2-3, with TRBD2 matching over 14 bases. From germline, CDR1 is SEHNR and CDR2 FQNEAQ (reference sequence). V lost 11 bases, J lost 6 bases, and 4 bases stayed unmatched. This CDR3 comprises 13 residues.

The chain carries TRBV6-5 and TRBJ1-1, with D perhaps TRBD1 (5 bases). CDR1 is MNHEY and CDR2 is SVGAGI in the germline V gene. V shed 5 bases and J shed 3 bases, with 13 bases lying between them. The CDR3 spans 14 residues. CDR3 in amino acids: CASSPRDLYTEAFF. CDR3 in DNA: TGTGCCAGCAGTCCCCGGGACTTATACACTGAAGCTTTCTTT.

The chain employs TRBV6-5 and TRBJ2-7; 9 bases are shared with TRBD1. V gave up 6 bases and J gave up 4 bases; unmatched junction bases: 4. Germline CDR1 and CDR2: MNHEY and SVGAGI. The length of the CDR3 is 13 residues. The CDR3 DNA reads TGTGCCAGCAGCCCCGGGACAGGGTACGAGCAGTACTTC. Translating gives CASSPGTGYEQYF.

The chain joins TRBV5-4 to TRBJ1-1; D perhaps matches TRBD1 (6 bases). CDR3 length: 15 amino acids. V lost 0 bases and J 4 bases, leaving 13 bases between the germline ends. Germline CDR1 is SGHNT and CDR2 is YYREEE (reference sequence). This CDR3 is CASSLDRDWGTEAFF. The CDR3 DNA reads as TGTGCCAGCAGCTTGGACAGGGATTGGGGCACTGAAGCTTTCTTT.

This chain links TRBV5-1 with TRBJ1-1, with D unclear. There are 12 residues in the CDR3. Germline-derived CDR1 and CDR2 are SGHRS and YFSETQ. With 2 bases removed from V and 10 bases from J, the gap between germline ends came to 12 bases. CDR3 DNA sequence: TGCGCCAGCAGCTTAGGAACTGAGGCAGCTTTCTTT. It specifies CASSLGTEAAFF.

This rearrangement joins TRBV7-9 to TRBJ1-2; 7 bases match TRBD1. This CDR3 comprises 14 residues. Germline assignment: CDR1 SEHNR and CDR2 FQNEAQ (reference sequence). The V segment lost 4 bases and the J segment 3 bases; nucleotides outside the gene matches: 5. The CDR3, as DNA: TGTGCCAGCAGCTCGTCAGGGGGAGACTATGGCTACACCTTC. Translating gives CASSSSGGDYGYTF.